This T cell receptor beta chain was captured in a study of PD-1 blockade in classical Hodgkin lymphoma. Study-level points and caveats: There was a significant rise in CD4+ TCR diversity by C4D1, with no such rise for CD8+. Why the repertoires differ is still unclear, perhaps disease activity or prior therapy.

The germline V and J ends were trimmed by 0 bases and 9 bases, with 6 bases remaining between them. This CDR3 is 13 amino acids long. In germline, CDR1 is MNHNY, CDR2 SVGAGI (reference sequence). All patients experienced relapse after autologous stem cell transplantation, and brentuximab vedotin exposure was variable. As concerns this clone: Antigen: not known.

Sequencing was performed with immunoSEQ multiplex PCR; in TCRdb, only in-frame clones are kept and a portion is missing. The sample contains 30,000 to 35,000 clones, approximately 85% of which appear only once. Here the sequenced sample was peripheral blood mononuclear cells (PBMCs), taken at baseline. V and J are TRBV6-6 and TRBJ1-6; D is undetermined. The sequence derives from a human donor with classical Hodgkin lymphoma. The CDR3 region is CASSYSILSPLHF. CDR3 DNA: TGTGCCAGCAGTTACTCGATACTTTCACCCCTCCACTTT.